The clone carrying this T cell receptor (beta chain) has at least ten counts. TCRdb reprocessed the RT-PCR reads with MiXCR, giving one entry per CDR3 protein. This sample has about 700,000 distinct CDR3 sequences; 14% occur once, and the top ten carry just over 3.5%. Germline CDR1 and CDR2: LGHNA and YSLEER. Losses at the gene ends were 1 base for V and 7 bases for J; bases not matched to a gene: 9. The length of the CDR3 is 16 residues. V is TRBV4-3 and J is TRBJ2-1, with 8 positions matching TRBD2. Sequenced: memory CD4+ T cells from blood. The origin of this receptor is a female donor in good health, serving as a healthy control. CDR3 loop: CASSQGWASGRNEQFF. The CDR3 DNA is TGCGCCAGCAGCCAAGGGTGGGCTAGCGGGCGTAATGAGCAGTTCTTC.